One and the same sample provided the 18 T cell receptor beta chains below, sequenced in a study of T-cell memory formation after mild COVID-19. One entry per CDR3 protein, called by TCRdb with MiXCR from the 5' RACE reads. The table records approximately 350,000 distinct CDR3 sequences, 13% of them present only once. Sequencing was carried out using PBMCs or a T cell subset sorted from them (not recorded which). The receptors shown here come from a man aged 18-30 years who had mild COVID-19 (a few samples of this study predate the infection). Cell type and time point are not known.

This clonotype was detected a few times. The chain is built from TRBV6-1 and TRBJ1-4, with a tentative D call TRBD1 (6 bases). Between the trimmed V and J ends, which lost 5 bases and 4 bases, there was a span of 14 bases. The CDR3 covers 15 residues. Per germline, CDR1 MNHNS and CDR2 SASEGT. For the CDR3, the DNA is TGTGCCAGCAGTCTCCGGAACAGGGTTAATGAAAAACTGTTTTTT. It encodes CASSLRNRVNEKLFF.

This clonotype came up a few times. The chain combines TRBV29-1 with TRBJ1-5; D is undetermined. This CDR3 has 14 residues. V was clipped by 6 bases and J by 4 bases, with 16 bases between them. Germline V CDR1 and CDR2: SQVTM, ANQGSEA. The CDR3 DNA reads TGCAGCGTCGTGGAGGGTGGGAGGAATCAGCCCCAGCATTTT. Its protein product is CSVVEGGRNQPQHF.

This clonotype occurred many times. V usage is TRBV7-9 and J usage is TRBJ2-7, with unresolved D. This CDR3 has 14 residues. CDR1 and CDR2 from the germline V gene are SEHNR and FQNEAQ (reference sequence). The ends were cut back, 1 base at V and 1 base at J, with 8 bases in the middle. The CDR3 reads CASSLGPGSYEQYF. As DNA, the CDR3 is TGTGCCAGCAGCTTAGGTCCGGGTTCCTACGAGCAGTACTTC.

This clonotype has a handful of counts. This chain uses TRBV9 with TRBJ2-1; unclear D gene. The CDR3 totals 14 residues. Germline lookup yields CDR1 SGDLS and CDR2 YYNGEE. Trimming stripped 5 bases from V and 4 bases from J, with 13 bases between. This CDR3 is CASRPNSAYNEQFF. For the CDR3, the DNA is TGTGCCAGCAGGCCAAACTCGGCTTACAATGAGCAGTTCTTC. The full variable domain, in which reference TRBV9 and TRBJ2-1 provide the parts outside the CDR3, is DSGVTQTPKHLITATGQRVTLRCSPRSGDLSVYWYQQSLDQGLQFLIQYYNGEERAKGNILERFSAQQFPDLHSELNLSSLELGDSALYFCASRPNSAYNEQFFGPGTRLTVL.

The table lists this clonotype with a few counts. This chain links TRBV29-1 with TRBJ2-5, with a tentative D call TRBD2 (6 bases). Germline assignment: CDR1 SQVTM and CDR2 ANQGSEA. The CDR3 is made up of 15 amino acids. V was cut by 3 bases and J by 9 bases, with 23 bases left in between. DNA of the CDR3: TGCAGCGTTGAGGGAGGTCTGCCGGGGGACCAACCCCAGTACTTC. Encoded protein: CSVEGGLPGDQPQYF.

This clonotype was detected ten times or more. The chain joins TRBV6-5 to TRBJ2-2, with TRBD2 identical over 7 bases. Looked up from germline, CDR1 is MNHEY and CDR2 is SVGAGI. The CDR3 length is 15 residues. Unmatched junction bases numbered 5, after V lost 6 bases and J lost 1 base. This CDR3 is CASRPGLENTGELFF. Here the CDR3 DNA reads TGTGCCAGCAGACCCGGACTAGAGAACACCGGGGAGCTGTTTTTT.

The chain recombines TRBV4-2 with TRBJ1-5; no clear D. There are 14 residues in the CDR3. CDR1 LGHNA and CDR2 YNFKEQ come from the germline V gene. Trimming cost V 1 base and J 5 bases, with 9 bases left between them. The CDR3 nucleotides read TGTGCCAGCAGCCAAGCAACAGCGGATCAGCCCCAGCATTTT. This sequence encodes CASSQATADQPQHF.

This clonotype appeared many times. This chain uses TRBV4-3 with TRBJ2-5; a possible D gene is TRBD1 (5 bases). The ends were cut back, 1 base at V and 2 bases at J, with 14 bases in the middle. CDR3 length: 16 amino acids. Germline CDR1 LGHNA, CDR2 YSLEER. In DNA form, the CDR3 reads TGCGCCAGCAGCCAAGGGCCCAGGGCGGCGCAAGAGACCCAGTACTTC. Its protein product is CASSQGPRAAQETQYF.

There are a few counts of this clonotype. The chain links TRBV7-2 to TRBJ2-3; TRBD2 matches 10 bases. V lost 4 bases, J lost 2 bases, and 3 bases stayed unmatched. CDR1 and CDR2 from the germline V gene are SGHTA and FQGNSA. The CDR3 is 15 amino acids. As DNA, the CDR3 is TGTGCCAGCAGCTCACTAGCGGGGCTCACAGATACGCAGTATTTT. Translated, it gives CASSSLAGLTDTQYF.

In nucleotides, the CDR3 is TGTGCCAGTCGATACAGGGGGAACACTGAAGCTTTCTTT. It encodes CASRYRGNTEAFF. The rearrangement joins TRBV6-5 to TRBJ1-1, with 7 bases that match TRBD1. CDR1 is MNHEY and CDR2 is SVGAGI in the germline V gene. There are 13 residues in the CDR3. After removal of 9 bases from V and 1 base from J, the junction contained 5 bases not matched to a gene.

This chain links TRBV5-8 with TRBJ1-4; the D gene is possibly TRBD1 (5 bases). Germline V gene data show CDR1 as SGHTS and CDR2 as YDEGEE. Trimming stripped 3 bases from V and 8 bases from J, with 14 bases between. The CDR3 length is 14 residues. This CDR3 reads CASSSGTRGEKLFF. The CDR3 bases are TGTGCCAGCAGCTCAGGGACGCGAGGGGAAAAACTGTTTTTT.

This clonotype has only a few counts. The V call is TRBV30, the J call TRBJ2-7; TRBD1 matches at 7 bases. Germline values: CDR1 GTSNPN, CDR2 SVGIG (reference sequence). The V and J ends lost 4 bases and 2 bases, in that order; junction bases with no gene match: 5. There are 13 residues in the CDR3. This CDR3 is CAWNPGTAYEQYF. CDR3 nucleotides: TGTGCCTGGAACCCGGGGACAGCCTACGAGCAGTACTTC.

The table lists this clonotype with many counts. The chain uses TRBV12-3 or TRBV12-4 and TRBJ2-5; 8 bases agree with TRBD1. J lost 8 bases, V lost 3 bases, and 8 bases had no gene match. This CDR3 has 14 residues. CDR3: CASSFDRGGLTQYF. CDR3 sequence (DNA): TGTGCCAGCAGTTTCGACAGGGGCGGGTTAACCCAGTACTTC.

This clonotype was seen repeatedly, ten times or more. This chain uses TRBV7-6 with TRBJ1-6; D is ambiguous. This CDR3 contains 14 residues. From germline, CDR1 is SGHVS and CDR2 FNYEAQ. V lost 2 bases to trimming and J lost 9 bases, with 11 bases between them. The CDR3 loop reads CASSLSEGSSPLHF. The CDR3 nucleotides are TGTGCCAGCAGCTTAAGTGAAGGGAGTTCACCCCTCCACTTT.

The V and J genes are TRBV20-1 and TRBJ2-7, with 7 nucleotides matching TRBD1. Trimming at V came to 2 bases and at J to 7 bases, leaving 8 bases not matched to a gene. Looked up from germline, CDR1 is DFQATT and CDR2 is SNEGSKA (reference sequence). This CDR3 contains 13 residues. The CDR3 protein is CSARKTGTGEQYF. CDR3 coding DNA: TGCAGTGCTAGAAAGACAGGGACGGGGGAGCAGTACTTC.

The chain employs TRBV7-9 and TRBJ2-5, with D perhaps matching TRBD1 or TRBD2 (5 bases each). Between the trimmed V and J ends, which lost 5 bases and 3 bases, there was a span of 16 bases. Germline-derived CDR1 and CDR2 are SEHNR and FQNEAQ (reference sequence). This CDR3 has 15 amino acids. CDR3 nucleotide sequence: TGTGCCAGCAGCCCGCGAGAGAGAGGGGAAGAGACCCAGTACTTC. Protein: CASSPRERGEETQYF.

This clonotype was found many times. The chain couples TRBV7-9 to TRBJ2-1; tentatively, D is TRBD2 (5 bases). The CDR3 covers 13 residues. V lost 2 bases, J lost 9 bases, and 11 bases lay in between. Germline-derived CDR1 and CDR2 are SEHNR and FQNEAQ (reference sequence). The CDR3, as DNA: TGTGCCAGCAGCTTATCTGGACTTTTTGAGCAGTTCTTC. It codes for CASSLSGLFEQFF. Looking up the rest from reference TRBV7-9 and TRBJ2-1 gives the full variable domain: DTGVSQNPRHKITKRGQNVTFRCDPISEHNRLYWYRQTLGQGPEFLTYFQNEAQLEKSRLLSDRFSAERPKGSFSTLEIQRTEQGDSAMYLCASSLSGLFEQFFGPGTRLTVL.

The chain combines TRBV5-1 with TRBJ2-3; 14 nucleotides match TRBD2. The V segment lost 4 bases and the J segment 4 bases; nucleotides outside the gene matches: 17. This CDR3 spans 20 amino acids. The germline gives CDR1 SGHRS, CDR2 YFSETQ. CDR3 DNA: TGCGCCAGCAGCCGGGCTCCAGGACTAGCGGGGGGCGAGACAGCAGATACGCAGTATTTT. Amino acid sequence: CASSRAPGLAGGETADTQYF.